This is a list of T cell receptor beta chains from one sample in a study of tumor and adjacent non-tumor tissue in lung cancer. TCRdb re-called the multiplex PCR reads with MiXCR, one entry per CDR3 protein. The sample includes around 50,000 distinct CDR3 sequences, roughly two thirds of them seen just once. Sequenced sample: distant non-tumor lung tissue. These receptors all come from a woman in her seventies with non-small cell lung cancer. Both conserved end residues are part of each CDR3. A D gene is named only where the DNA matches it firmly. Rows may omit the clone size; those that give it use once, few, many or a size class.

v_call: TRBV11-1; clone_size: .; j_call: TRBJ2-7; d_call: TRBD1; cdr3_nt: TGTGCCATCAGCTACGACTTAGGGACAGGTCCCTACGAACAGTACTTC; cdr3_aa: CAISYDLGTGPYEQYF
v_call: TRBV6-6; clone_size: .; j_call: TRBJ2-1; d_call: .; cdr3_nt: TGTGCCAGCAGTAATAACCATTTCGGGGGAGATTCCTACAACGAGCAGTTCTTC; cdr3_aa: CASSNNHFGGDSYNEQFF
v_call: TRBV5-6; clone_size: .; j_call: TRBJ2-7; d_call: .; cdr3_nt: TGTGTCAGTACCAGGGACCACTACGAGCAGTACTTC; cdr3_aa: CVSTRDHYEQYF
v_call: TRBV11-1; clone_size: .; j_call: TRBJ2-1; d_call: TRBD2; cdr3_nt: TGTGCCAGCAGCTTATCCCTAGCGGGCCTGTACAATGAACGGTTCTTC; cdr3_aa: CASSLSLAGLYNERFF
v_call: TRBV6-6; clone_size: .; j_call: TRBJ2-7; d_call: TRBD2; cdr3_nt: TGTGCCAGCATTCGCGGGACTAGCGGGAGTGGTGAGCAGTACTTC; cdr3_aa: CASIRGTSGSGEQYF
v_call: TRBV6-6; clone_size: .; j_call: TRBJ2-3; d_call: .; cdr3_nt: TGTGCTAGCAGTTACTCCATCTCGGACAAGGGTAGTACAGATACGCAGTATTTT; cdr3_aa: CASSYSISDKGSTDTQYF
v_call: TRBV6-1; clone_size: .; j_call: TRBJ2-7; d_call: .; cdr3_nt: TGTGCCAGCAGTCGGACTGGCGGGACCTACGAGCGGTACTTC; cdr3_aa: CASSRTGGTYERYF
v_call: TRBV28; clone_size: few; j_call: TRBJ2-3; d_call: TRBD2; cdr3_nt: TGTGCCAGTCGGGGGGGTATTAAGCCAGATACGCAGTATTTT; cdr3_aa: CASRGGIKPDTQYF
v_call: TRBV20-1; clone_size: few; j_call: TRBJ2-5; d_call: .; cdr3_nt: TGCAGTGCTAGCGTGGGGAAAGAGACCCACTACTTC; cdr3_aa: CSASVGKETHYF
v_call: TRBV12-3/TRBV12-4; clone_size: .; j_call: TRBJ2-5; d_call: .; cdr3_nt: TGTGCCAGAAGTATTCCTGGGGGGCAAGAGACCCAGTACTTC; cdr3_aa: CARSIPGGQETQYF
v_call: TRBV23-1; clone_size: many; j_call: TRBJ2-3; d_call: TRBD2; cdr3_nt: TGCGCCAGCAGTCAAGGGACTAGCCGCAGCACAGATACGCAGTATTTT; cdr3_aa: CASSQGTSRSTDTQYF
v_call: TRBV4-1; clone_size: .; j_call: TRBJ2-1; d_call: .; cdr3_nt: TGCGCCAGCAGCCAAGATACTCGGGAACGACGGGGGTATGAGCAATTCTTC; cdr3_aa: CASSQDTRERRGYEQFF
v_call: TRBV10-3; clone_size: .; j_call: TRBJ2-2; d_call: .; cdr3_nt: TGTATCATCGAGTCTGAGGCCGACTCCGGGGAGCTGTTTTTT; cdr3_aa: CIIESEADSGELFF
v_call: TRBV12-3/TRBV12-4; clone_size: .; j_call: TRBJ2-5; d_call: TRBD2; cdr3_nt: TGTGCCAGCAGCATTGGGGCTAGCGGGAGGTTGGAGACCCAGTACTTC; cdr3_aa: CASSIGASGRLETQYF
v_call: TRBV4-2; clone_size: .; j_call: TRBJ1-5; d_call: .; cdr3_nt: TGTGCCAGCAGTCAAGATTATGTCGGGGGGAATCAGTCCCAGCATTTT; cdr3_aa: CASSQDYVGGNQSQHF
v_call: TRBV4-1; clone_size: .; j_call: TRBJ2-5; d_call: TRBD2; cdr3_nt: TGCGCCAGCAGCCATCCGGGACTAGCGGGAGGGCCGGAGCAAGAGACCCGGTACTTT; cdr3_aa: CASSHPGLAGGPEQETRYF
v_call: TRBV6-1; clone_size: once; j_call: TRBJ1-6; d_call: .; cdr3_nt: TGTGCCGGCAGTGACCACACTGGATTCTTTATTTTCCTCAACTTT; cdr3_aa: CAGSDHTGFFIFLNF
v_call: TRBV13; clone_size: many; j_call: TRBJ2-1; d_call: TRBD2; cdr3_nt: TGTGCCAGCAGCTTAGTACTAGCGGGAGTTAATGAGCAGTTCTTC; cdr3_aa: CASSLVLAGVNEQFF
v_call: TRBV29-1; clone_size: .; j_call: TRBJ1-1; d_call: .; cdr3_nt: TGCTGCGTTGAAGTACTGCTGAACACTGAAGCTTTCTTT; cdr3_aa: CCVEVLLNTEAFF
v_call: TRBV7-3; clone_size: few; j_call: TRBJ2-3; d_call: .; cdr3_nt: TGTGCCAGCAGCCCACGGCGGGCAGATACGCAGTATTTT; cdr3_aa: CASSPRRADTQYF
v_call: TRBV20-1; clone_size: few; j_call: TRBJ2-5; d_call: .; cdr3_nt: TGCAGTGCTAGTGGAGCTCCGGCGACCCACGGGGAGTCCCAGTACTTC; cdr3_aa: CSASGAPATHGESQYF
v_call: TRBV6-1; clone_size: .; j_call: TRBJ2-3; d_call: .; cdr3_nt: TGTACCAGCAGTGGGTTTGGCACAGATACGCAGTATTTT; cdr3_aa: CTSSGFGTDTQYF
v_call: TRBV4-2; clone_size: .; j_call: TRBJ2-1; d_call: .; cdr3_nt: TGTACCACCAGCCAAGACGAGACGGAGAACAATGAGCAGTTCTTC; cdr3_aa: CTTSQDETENNEQFF
v_call: TRBV20-1; clone_size: many; j_call: TRBJ1-5; d_call: TRBD1; cdr3_nt: TGCAGTGCTAGGGCGACAGGGGAGATGTGGCAGCCCCAGCATTTT; cdr3_aa: CSARATGEMWQPQHF
v_call: TRBV29-1; clone_size: .; j_call: TRBJ2-3; d_call: .; cdr3_nt: TGCAGCGTTTTCGAACAGGGCACAGATACACAGTATTTT; cdr3_aa: CSVFEQGTDTQYF
v_call: TRBV12-3/TRBV12-4; clone_size: .; j_call: TRBJ2-5; d_call: TRBD2; cdr3_nt: TGTGCCAGCAGCCACTTAATGGCGGGAGAGACCCAGTACTTT; cdr3_aa: CASSHLMAGETQYF
v_call: TRBV5-1; clone_size: few; j_call: TRBJ2-7; d_call: .; cdr3_nt: TGCGCCAGCAGCTCGACCGGGACCTCGATCTACGAGCAGTACTTC; cdr3_aa: CASSSTGTSIYEQYF
v_call: TRBV28; clone_size: many; j_call: TRBJ1-4; d_call: .; cdr3_nt: TGTGCCAGCAGGTCCCCCGTACATGGAGGAGAAAAACTGTTTTTT; cdr3_aa: CASRSPVHGGEKLFF
v_call: TRBV6-2/TRBV6-3; clone_size: .; j_call: TRBJ2-1; d_call: TRBD2; cdr3_nt: TGTGCCACCAGTTATCGCGGGAGGGAATCAAATGAGCAGTTCTTC; cdr3_aa: CATSYRGRESNEQFF
v_call: TRBV27; clone_size: few; j_call: TRBJ2-1; d_call: TRBD1; cdr3_nt: TGTGTCAGCAGTAAATCGGACAGGGGCCCTGACGATGAGCAGTTCTTC; cdr3_aa: CVSSKSDRGPDDEQFF
v_call: TRBV12-3/TRBV12-4; clone_size: .; j_call: TRBJ2-7; d_call: TRBD1; cdr3_nt: TGTGCCGGCAAACCAACGGACAGGGGTTACGAGCAGTACTTC; cdr3_aa: CAGKPTDRGYEQYF
v_call: TRBV5-1; clone_size: .; j_call: TRBJ1-1; d_call: .; cdr3_nt: TGCGCCAGCAGCTTTTATGGTACACTGAACACTGAAGCTTTCTTT; cdr3_aa: CASSFYGTLNTEAFF
v_call: TRBV11-1; clone_size: .; j_call: TRBJ1-2; d_call: .; cdr3_nt: TGTATCAGCAGTCATATGGGAGTTGGCTATGGCTACACCTTC; cdr3_aa: CISSHMGVGYGYTF
v_call: TRBV5-1; clone_size: .; j_call: TRBJ2-1; d_call: TRBD2; cdr3_nt: TGCGCCAGCAGCAAAAGTAGCGGGCGCAGCTCCTACAATGAGCAGTTCTTC; cdr3_aa: CASSKSSGRSSYNEQFF
v_call: TRBV11-1; clone_size: few; j_call: TRBJ2-7; d_call: TRBD1; cdr3_nt: TGTGCCAGCAGGAGGACAGGGGGCTGCGGGCAGTACTTC; cdr3_aa: CASRRTGGCGQYF
v_call: TRBV5-5; clone_size: .; j_call: TRBJ1-1; d_call: .; cdr3_nt: TGTGCCAGCAGCTTGAGGGTTGGCGGTGGCGAAACTTTCTTT; cdr3_aa: CASSLRVGGGETFF
v_call: TRBV4-3; clone_size: .; j_call: TRBJ2-1; d_call: TRBD2; cdr3_nt: TGTGCCAGCAGCCATCTGACTAGCGGCAACTACAATGAGCAGTTCTTC; cdr3_aa: CASSHLTSGNYNEQFF
v_call: TRBV6-1; clone_size: .; j_call: TRBJ2-1; d_call: .; cdr3_nt: TGTGCCAGCTCTCCCCCCAGGGGGGTAAGTGAGCAGTTCTTC; cdr3_aa: CASSPPRGVSEQFF
v_call: TRBV7-2; clone_size: .; j_call: TRBJ1-1; d_call: .; cdr3_nt: TGTGCCAGCAGCGTAAACCGCCAGGACGCTGAAGCTTTCTTT; cdr3_aa: CASSVNRQDAEAFF
v_call: TRBV11-2; clone_size: few; j_call: TRBJ2-2; d_call: TRBD1; cdr3_nt: TGTGCCAGCAACCAAGGGACAGGGGGAGTCGGGGAGCTGTTTTTT; cdr3_aa: CASNQGTGGVGELFF
v_call: TRBV6-5; clone_size: many; j_call: TRBJ2-1; d_call: .; cdr3_nt: TGTGCCAGCAGTTACAGCCATGAGCAGTTCTTC; cdr3_aa: CASSYSHEQFF
v_call: TRBV12-3/TRBV12-4; clone_size: .; j_call: TRBJ2-7; d_call: TRBD2; cdr3_nt: TGTGGCAGGAGCTTGACTAGCGGGGCAGTCTACGAGCAGTACTTC; cdr3_aa: CGRSLTSGAVYEQYF
v_call: TRBV5-1; clone_size: .; j_call: TRBJ2-5; d_call: .; cdr3_nt: TGCGCCAGCAGCCCCACCCTCGGTCAAGAGACCCAGTACTTC; cdr3_aa: CASSPTLGQETQYF
v_call: TRBV6-5; clone_size: .; j_call: TRBJ1-2; d_call: .; cdr3_nt: TGTGGCAGCAGTTACTCACGCAAGGGACTTTATGGCTACACCTTC; cdr3_aa: CGSSYSRKGLYGYTF
v_call: TRBV28; clone_size: .; j_call: TRBJ1-3; d_call: .; cdr3_nt: TGTGCCAGCAGTTCAGTTGGCGCCCGGGACCCGGGCCTAGGAAACACCATATATTTT; cdr3_aa: CASSSVGARDPGLGNTIYF
v_call: TRBV6-6; clone_size: .; j_call: TRBJ2-3; d_call: TRBD1; cdr3_nt: TGTGCCAGCAGTCCCGGGACAGGGAGTGTAGATACGCAGTATTTT; cdr3_aa: CASSPGTGSVDTQYF
v_call: TRBV6-2/TRBV6-3; clone_size: .; j_call: TRBJ2-1; d_call: .; cdr3_nt: TGTGCCAGCAGTCACTCTCCCGGGGCTGAGCAGTTCTTC; cdr3_aa: CASSHSPGAEQFF
v_call: TRBV20-1; clone_size: few; j_call: TRBJ2-5; d_call: .; cdr3_nt: TGCATTGCTAGTTTTGGCCAAGAGACCCAGTACTTC; cdr3_aa: CIASFGQETQYF
v_call: TRBV4-1; clone_size: many; j_call: TRBJ1-3; d_call: .; cdr3_nt: TGCGCCAGCAGCCAAGATCCAAGGACATCCTCTGGAAACACCATATATTTT; cdr3_aa: CASSQDPRTSSGNTIYF
v_call: TRBV5-1; clone_size: few; j_call: TRBJ2-1; d_call: .; cdr3_nt: TGCGCCAGCACGGACAGTCTCGCCTCCTACAATGAGCAGTTCTTC; cdr3_aa: CASTDSLASYNEQFF
v_call: TRBV29-1; clone_size: .; j_call: TRBJ2-1; d_call: .; cdr3_nt: TGCAGCATTTCGGGCCCCGGTCCGACTGAGCAGTTCTTC; cdr3_aa: CSISGPGPTEQFF
v_call: TRBV4-1; clone_size: .; j_call: TRBJ2-5; d_call: TRBD2; cdr3_nt: TGCGCCAGCAGCCAATCCCCAGCGGTGCTAGCGGAATCAGAGACTCAGTACTTC; cdr3_aa: CASSQSPAVLAESETQYF
v_call: TRBV4-1; clone_size: .; j_call: TRBJ2-2; d_call: TRBD2; cdr3_nt: TGCGTCAGCAGCCCCATCACCTTAAGACTAGCGGGAGGCTCGAACACCGGGGAGCTGTTTTTT; cdr3_aa: CVSSPITLRLAGGSNTGELFF
v_call: TRBV5-1; clone_size: .; j_call: TRBJ2-1; d_call: .; cdr3_nt: TGCGCCAGCAGCTCCGGACAGAAATACAATGAGCAGTTCTTC; cdr3_aa: CASSSGQKYNEQFF
v_call: TRBV29-1; clone_size: .; j_call: TRBJ2-1; d_call: .; cdr3_nt: TGTAGCGTTCTACTAGATTCGGCCAATGAGCAGTTCTTC; cdr3_aa: CSVLLDSANEQFF
v_call: TRBV6-5; clone_size: .; j_call: TRBJ1-1; d_call: .; cdr3_nt: TGTGCCAGCAGTCCTAGTAGCCGCCAAAAAGCTTTCTTT; cdr3_aa: CASSPSSRQKAFF
v_call: TRBV4-2; clone_size: .; j_call: TRBJ2-4; d_call: TRBD1; cdr3_nt: TGCGCCAGCAGCCAAACCGTAGGCGGAAAAAGGACAGGGCAGGGCATTCAGTACTTC; cdr3_aa: CASSQTVGGKRTGQGIQYF
v_call: TRBV29-1; clone_size: many; j_call: TRBJ1-2; d_call: .; cdr3_nt: TGCAGCGTTGAAAACCTGGGACCGGGCTACACCTTC; cdr3_aa: CSVENLGPGYTF